The 4 T cell receptor beta chains below all came from one sample that was sequenced in a study of blood T cell repertoires in COVID-19. Generated by immunoSEQ multiplex PCR, the TCRdb table keeps only in-frame clones and is missing some. The sample holds 100,000 or so clones, more than 90% seen once. Specimen: peripheral blood. All receptors come from a woman in her forties or fifties with COVID-19, enrolled during active disease.

The rearrangement links TRBV19 to TRBJ1-5; TRBD1 matches at 8 bases. CDR1 LNHDA and CDR2 SQIVND come from the germline V gene (reference sequence). The CDR3 extends over 13 amino acids. J lost 6 bases, V lost 6 bases, and 4 bases had no gene match. In nucleotides, the CDR3 is TGTGCCAGTAGCTGGCAGGGGGCTCAGCCCCAGCATTTT. Its translation is CASSWQGAQPQHF. The full variable domain, with the rest looked up from reference TRBV19 and TRBJ1-5, is DGGITQSPKYLFRKEGQNVTLSCEQNLNHDAMYWYRQDPGQGLRLIYYSQIVNDFQKGDIAEGYSVSREKKESFPLTVTSAQKNPTAFYLCASSWQGAQPQHFGDGTRLSIL.

The rearrangement links TRBV4-1 to TRBJ1-2; D ambiguous. The germline V gene encodes CDR1 MGHRA and CDR2 YSYEKL. Between the trimmed V and J ends, which lost 3 bases and 6 bases, there was a span of 14 bases. CDR3 length equals 14 residues. CDR3 nucleotide sequence: TGCGCCAGCAGCCACCAACCGGGCGGGAATGGCTACACCTTC. This codes for CASSHQPGGNGYTF.

CDR3 loop: CASSYSPGHPTYGYTF. The CDR3 DNA follows: TGTGCCAGCAGTTACTCCCCGGGACACCCAACCTATGGCTACACCTTC. V gene TRBV6-5 combines with J gene TRBJ1-2, with a tentative D call TRBD1 (6 bases). Trimming left V 0 bases short and J 4 bases short, with 15 bases between. Germline values: CDR1 MNHEY, CDR2 SVGAGI. The CDR3 sequence is 16 residues long.

This chain connects TRBV28 to TRBJ1-2; D perhaps matches TRBD1 (6 bases). CDR3 length equals 13 residues. V lost 6 bases and J lost 4, with 12 bases in between. The V gene's germline CDR1 is MDHEN and CDR2 SYDVKM. For the CDR3, the DNA is TGTGCCAGCAGCCTCGGGACACCCTATGGCTACACCTTC. It codes for CASSLGTPYGYTF.